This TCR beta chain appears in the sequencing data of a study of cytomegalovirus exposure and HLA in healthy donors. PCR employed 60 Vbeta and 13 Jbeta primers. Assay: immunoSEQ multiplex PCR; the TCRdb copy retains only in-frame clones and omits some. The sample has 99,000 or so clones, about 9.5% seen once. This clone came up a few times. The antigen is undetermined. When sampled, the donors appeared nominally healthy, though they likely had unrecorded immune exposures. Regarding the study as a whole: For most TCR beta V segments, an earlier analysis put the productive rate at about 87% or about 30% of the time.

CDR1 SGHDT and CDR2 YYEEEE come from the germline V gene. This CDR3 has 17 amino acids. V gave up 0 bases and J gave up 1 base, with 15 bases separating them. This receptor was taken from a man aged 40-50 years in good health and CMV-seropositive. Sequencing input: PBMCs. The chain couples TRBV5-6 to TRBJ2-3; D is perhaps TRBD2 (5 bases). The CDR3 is CASSLDGSSRRTDTQYF. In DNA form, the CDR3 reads TGTGCCAGCAGCTTGGATGGGTCTAGCAGGCGCACAGATACGCAGTATTTT.